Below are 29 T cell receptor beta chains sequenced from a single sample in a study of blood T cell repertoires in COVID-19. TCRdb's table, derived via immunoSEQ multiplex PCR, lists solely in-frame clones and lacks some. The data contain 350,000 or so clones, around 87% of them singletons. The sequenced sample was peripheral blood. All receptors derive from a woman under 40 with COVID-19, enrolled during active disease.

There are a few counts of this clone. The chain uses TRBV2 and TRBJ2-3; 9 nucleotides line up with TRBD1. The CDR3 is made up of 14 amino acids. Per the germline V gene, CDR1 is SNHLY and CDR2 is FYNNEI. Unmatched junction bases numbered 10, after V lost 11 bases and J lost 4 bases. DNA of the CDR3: TGTGCCGGAAGACAGGGGGTCTCGGCAGATACGCAGTATTTT. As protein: CAGRQGVSADTQYF.

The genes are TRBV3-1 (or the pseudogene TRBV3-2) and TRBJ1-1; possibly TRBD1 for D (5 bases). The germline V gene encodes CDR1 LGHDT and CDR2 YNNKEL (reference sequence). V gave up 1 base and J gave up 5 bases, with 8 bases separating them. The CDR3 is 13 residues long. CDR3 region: CASSQVGGTEAFF. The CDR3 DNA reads TGTGCCAGCAGCCAAGTGGGGGGGACTGAAGCTTTCTTT.

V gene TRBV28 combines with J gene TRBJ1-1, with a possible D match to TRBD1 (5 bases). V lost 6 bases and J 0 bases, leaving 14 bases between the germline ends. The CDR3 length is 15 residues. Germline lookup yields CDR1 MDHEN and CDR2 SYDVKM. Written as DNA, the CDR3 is TGTGCCAGCAGATTAACAGGAGTTATGAACACTGAAGCTTTCTTT. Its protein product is CASRLTGVMNTEAFF.

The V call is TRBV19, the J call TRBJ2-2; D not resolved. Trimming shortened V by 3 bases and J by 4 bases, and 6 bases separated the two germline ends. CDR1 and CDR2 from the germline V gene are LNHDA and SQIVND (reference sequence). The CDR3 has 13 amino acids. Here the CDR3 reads CASSIDTTGELFF. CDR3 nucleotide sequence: TGTGCCAGTAGTATTGACACCACCGGGGAGCTGTTTTTT.

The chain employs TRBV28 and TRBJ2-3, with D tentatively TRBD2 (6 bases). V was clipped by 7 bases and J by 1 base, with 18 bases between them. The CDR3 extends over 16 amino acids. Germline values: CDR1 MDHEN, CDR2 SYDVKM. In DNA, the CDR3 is TGTGCCAGCATCAACCGCCGGAGGGACCGCACAGATACGCAGTATTTT. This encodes CASINRRRDRTDTQYF.

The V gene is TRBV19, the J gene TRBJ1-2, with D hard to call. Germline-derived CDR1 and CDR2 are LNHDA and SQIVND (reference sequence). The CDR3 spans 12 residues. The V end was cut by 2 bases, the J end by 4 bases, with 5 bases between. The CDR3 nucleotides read TGTGCCAGTAGTATATCGGTCTATGGCTACACCTTC. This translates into CASSISVYGYTF.

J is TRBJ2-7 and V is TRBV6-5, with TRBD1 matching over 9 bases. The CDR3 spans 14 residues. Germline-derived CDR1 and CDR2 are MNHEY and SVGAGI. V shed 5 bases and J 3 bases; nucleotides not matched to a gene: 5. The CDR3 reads CASSLGTGIYEQYF. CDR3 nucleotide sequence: TGTGCCAGCAGTCTCGGGACAGGGATCTACGAGCAGTACTTC.

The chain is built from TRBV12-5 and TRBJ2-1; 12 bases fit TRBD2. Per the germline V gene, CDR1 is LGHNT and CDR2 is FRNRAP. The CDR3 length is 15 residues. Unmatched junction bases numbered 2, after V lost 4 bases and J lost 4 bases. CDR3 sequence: CASGSGLAGYNEQFF. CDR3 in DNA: TGTGCTAGTGGTTCTGGACTAGCGGGATACAATGAGCAGTTCTTC.

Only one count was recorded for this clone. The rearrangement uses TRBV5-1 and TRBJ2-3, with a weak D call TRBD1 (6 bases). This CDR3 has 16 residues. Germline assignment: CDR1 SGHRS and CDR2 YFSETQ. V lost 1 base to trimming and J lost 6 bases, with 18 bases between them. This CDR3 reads CASSLFPGEDSDTQYF. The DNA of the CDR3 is TGCGCCAGCAGCTTGTTTCCAGGGGAAGACTCGGATACGCAGTATTTT.

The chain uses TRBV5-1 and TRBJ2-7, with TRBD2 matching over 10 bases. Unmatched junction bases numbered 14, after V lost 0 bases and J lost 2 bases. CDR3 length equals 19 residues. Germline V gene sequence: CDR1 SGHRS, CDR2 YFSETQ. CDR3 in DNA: TGCGCCAGCAGCTTGGGAGGACTAGCGGACCTTCATACTACCTACGAGCAGTACTTC. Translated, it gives CASSLGGLADLHTTYEQYF.

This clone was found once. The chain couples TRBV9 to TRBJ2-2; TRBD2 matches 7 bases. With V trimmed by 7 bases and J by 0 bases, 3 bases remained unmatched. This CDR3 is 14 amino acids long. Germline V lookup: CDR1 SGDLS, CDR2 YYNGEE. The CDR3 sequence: CASRTSSNTGELFF. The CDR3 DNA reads TGTGCCAGCCGGACTAGTTCGAACACCGGGGAGCTGTTTTTT.

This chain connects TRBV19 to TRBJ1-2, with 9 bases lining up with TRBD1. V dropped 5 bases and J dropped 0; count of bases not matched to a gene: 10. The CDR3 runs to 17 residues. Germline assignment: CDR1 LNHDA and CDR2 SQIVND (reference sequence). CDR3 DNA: TGTGCCAGTAGTTCAACAGGGGGCGCCGGGTCTAACTATGGCTACACCTTC. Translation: CASSSTGGAGSNYGYTF.

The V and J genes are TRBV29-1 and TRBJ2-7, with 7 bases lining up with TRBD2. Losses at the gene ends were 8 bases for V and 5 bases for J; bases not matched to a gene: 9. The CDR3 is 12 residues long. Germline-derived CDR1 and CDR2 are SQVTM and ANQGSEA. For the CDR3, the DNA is TGCAGCTCCCAAAGTGGGGGGGACGAGCAGTACTTC. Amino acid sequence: CSSQSGGDEQYF.

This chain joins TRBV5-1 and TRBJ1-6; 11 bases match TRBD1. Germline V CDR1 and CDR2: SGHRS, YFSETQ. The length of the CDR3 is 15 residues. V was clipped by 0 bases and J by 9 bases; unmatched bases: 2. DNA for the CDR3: TGCGCCAGCAGCTTGGAGGGACAGGGGGTTTCACCCCTCCACTTT. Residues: CASSLEGQGVSPLHF.

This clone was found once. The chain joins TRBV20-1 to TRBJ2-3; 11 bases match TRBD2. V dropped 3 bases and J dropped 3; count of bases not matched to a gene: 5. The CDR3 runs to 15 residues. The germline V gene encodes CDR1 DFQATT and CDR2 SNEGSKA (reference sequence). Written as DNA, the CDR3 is TGCAGTGCTAGTGAAGGGACTAGCGGAACAGATACGCAGTATTTT. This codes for CSASEGTSGTDTQYF.

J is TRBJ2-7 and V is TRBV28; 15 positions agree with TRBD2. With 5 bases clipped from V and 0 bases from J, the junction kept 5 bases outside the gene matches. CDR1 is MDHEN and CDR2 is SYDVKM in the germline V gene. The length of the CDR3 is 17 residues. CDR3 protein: CASSEGLAGGSSYEQYF. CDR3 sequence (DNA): TGTGCCAGCAGTGAGGGACTAGCGGGAGGTAGCTCCTACGAGCAGTACTTC. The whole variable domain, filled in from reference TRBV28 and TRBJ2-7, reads DVKVTQSSRYLVKRTGEKVFLECVQDMDHENMFWYRQDPGLGLRLIYFSYDVKMKEKGDIPEGYSVSREKKERFSLILESASTNQTSMYLCASSEGLAGGSSYEQYFGPGTRLTVT.

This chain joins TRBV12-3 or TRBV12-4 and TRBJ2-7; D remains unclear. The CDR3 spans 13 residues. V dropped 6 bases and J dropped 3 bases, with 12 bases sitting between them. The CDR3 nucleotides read TGTGCCAGCAGCAATCGACTGATCTACGAGCAGTACTTC. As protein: CASSNRLIYEQYF.

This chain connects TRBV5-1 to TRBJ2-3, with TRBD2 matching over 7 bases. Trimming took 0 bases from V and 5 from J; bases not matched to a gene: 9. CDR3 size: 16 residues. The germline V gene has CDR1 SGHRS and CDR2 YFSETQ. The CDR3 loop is CASSLGAGARRDTQYF. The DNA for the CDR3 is TGCGCCAGCAGCTTGGGGGCGGGAGCCCGAAGAGATACGCAGTATTTT.

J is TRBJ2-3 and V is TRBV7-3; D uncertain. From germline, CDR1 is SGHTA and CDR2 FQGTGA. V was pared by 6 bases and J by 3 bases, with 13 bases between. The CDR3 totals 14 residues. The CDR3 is CASSPDIRTDTQYF. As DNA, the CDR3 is TGTGCCAGCAGTCCTGATATTCGGACAGATACGCAGTATTTT.

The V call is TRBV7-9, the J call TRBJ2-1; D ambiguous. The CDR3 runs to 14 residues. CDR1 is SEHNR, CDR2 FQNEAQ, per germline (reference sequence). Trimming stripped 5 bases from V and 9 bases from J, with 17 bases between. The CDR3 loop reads CASSPPLAPGEQFF. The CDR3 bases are TGTGCCAGCAGCCCGCCCCTTGCCCCGGGTGAGCAGTTCTTC.

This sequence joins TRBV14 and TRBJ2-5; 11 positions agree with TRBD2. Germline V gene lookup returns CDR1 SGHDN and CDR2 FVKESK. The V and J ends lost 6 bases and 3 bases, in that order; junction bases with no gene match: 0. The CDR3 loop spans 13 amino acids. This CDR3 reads CASRLAGEETQYF. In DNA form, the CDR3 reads TGTGCCAGCAGACTAGCGGGAGAAGAGACCCAGTACTTC.

The CDR3 nucleotides are TGTGCCAGCAGTCGGGGGATCAGCACAGATACGCAGTATTTT. This translates into CASSRGISTDTQYF. This chain uses TRBV2 with TRBJ2-3; perhaps TRBD2 as D (6 bases). Germline V gene data show CDR1 as SNHLY and CDR2 as FYNNEI. Trimming took off 5 bases at V and 0 bases at J, with 9 bases between the two ends. The CDR3 contains 14 residues.

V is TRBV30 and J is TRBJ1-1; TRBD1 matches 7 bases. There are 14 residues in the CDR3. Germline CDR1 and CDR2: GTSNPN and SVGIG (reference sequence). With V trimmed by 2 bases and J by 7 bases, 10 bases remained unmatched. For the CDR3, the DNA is TGTGCCTGGAGTCCCGGGACAGAGGGAATTGAAGCTTTCTTT. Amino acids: CAWSPGTEGIEAFF. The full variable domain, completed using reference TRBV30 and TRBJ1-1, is SQTIHQWPATLVQPVGSPLSLECTVEGTSNPNLYWYRQAAGRGLQLLFYSVGIGQISSEVPQNLSASRPQDRQFILSSKKLLLSDSGFYLCAWSPGTEGIEAFFGQGTRLTVV.

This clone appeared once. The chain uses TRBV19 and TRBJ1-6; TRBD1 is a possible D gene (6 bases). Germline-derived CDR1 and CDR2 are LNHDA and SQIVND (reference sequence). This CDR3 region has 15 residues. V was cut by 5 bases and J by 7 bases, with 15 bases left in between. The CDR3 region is CASSLPKGGNSPLHF. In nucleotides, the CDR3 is TGTGCCAGTAGTCTCCCGAAGGGGGGGAATTCACCCCTCCACTTT.

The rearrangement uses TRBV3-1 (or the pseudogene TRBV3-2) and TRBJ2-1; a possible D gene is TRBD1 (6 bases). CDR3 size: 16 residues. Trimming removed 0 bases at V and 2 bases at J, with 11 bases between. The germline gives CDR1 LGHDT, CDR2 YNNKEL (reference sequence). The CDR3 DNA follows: TGTGCCAGCAGCCAAGATCCCGGACAGCCCTACAATGAGCAGTTCTTC. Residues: CASSQDPGQPYNEQFF.

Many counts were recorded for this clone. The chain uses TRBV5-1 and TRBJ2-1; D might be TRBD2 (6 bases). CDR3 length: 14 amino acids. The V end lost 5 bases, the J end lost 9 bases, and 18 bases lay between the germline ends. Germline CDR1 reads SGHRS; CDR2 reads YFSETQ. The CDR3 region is CASSTGVARGEQFF. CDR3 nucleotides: TGCGCCAGCAGTACGGGAGTCGCACGGGGTGAGCAGTTCTTC.

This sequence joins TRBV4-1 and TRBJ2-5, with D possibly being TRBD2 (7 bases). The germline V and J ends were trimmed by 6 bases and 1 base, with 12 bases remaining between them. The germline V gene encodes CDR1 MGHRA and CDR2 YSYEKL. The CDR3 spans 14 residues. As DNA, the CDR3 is TGCGCCAGCAGGAGAGGGGGGGGCCAAGAGACCCAGTACTTC. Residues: CASRRGGGQETQYF.

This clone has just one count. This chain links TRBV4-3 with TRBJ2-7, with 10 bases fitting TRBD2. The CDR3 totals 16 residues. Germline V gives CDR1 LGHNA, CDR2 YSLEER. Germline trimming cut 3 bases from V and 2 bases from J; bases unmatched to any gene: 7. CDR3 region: CASSQGSGGGPYEQYF. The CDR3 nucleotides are TGCGCCAGCAGCCAGGGGAGCGGGGGGGGCCCCTACGAGCAGTACTTC.

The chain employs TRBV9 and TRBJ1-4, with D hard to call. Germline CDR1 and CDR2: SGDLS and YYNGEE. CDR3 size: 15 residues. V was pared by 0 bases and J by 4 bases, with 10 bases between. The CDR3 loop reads CASSVDKGGNEKLFF. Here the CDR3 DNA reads TGTGCCAGCAGCGTAGATAAGGGAGGTAATGAAAAACTGTTTTTT.